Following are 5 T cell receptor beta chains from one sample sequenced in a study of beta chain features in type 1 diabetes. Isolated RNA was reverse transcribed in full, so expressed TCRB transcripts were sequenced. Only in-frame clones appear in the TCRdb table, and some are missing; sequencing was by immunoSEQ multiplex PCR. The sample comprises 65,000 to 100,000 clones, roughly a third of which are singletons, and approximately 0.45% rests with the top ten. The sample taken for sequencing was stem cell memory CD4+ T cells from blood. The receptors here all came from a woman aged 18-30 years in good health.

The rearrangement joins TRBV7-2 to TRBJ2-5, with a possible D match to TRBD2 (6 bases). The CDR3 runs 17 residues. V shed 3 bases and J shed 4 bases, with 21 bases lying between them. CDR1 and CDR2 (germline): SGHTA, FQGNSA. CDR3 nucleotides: TGTGCCAGCAGCTTTAAAAGGCCGACTAGGGCCCCAGAGACCCAGTACTTC. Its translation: CASSFKRPTRAPETQYF. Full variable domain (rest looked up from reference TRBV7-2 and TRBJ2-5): GAGVSQSPSNKVTEKGKDVELRCDPISGHTALYWYRQSLGQGLEFLIYFQGNSAPDKSGLPSDRFSAERTGGSVSTLTIQRTQQEDSAVYLCASSFKRPTRAPETQYFGPGTRLLVL.

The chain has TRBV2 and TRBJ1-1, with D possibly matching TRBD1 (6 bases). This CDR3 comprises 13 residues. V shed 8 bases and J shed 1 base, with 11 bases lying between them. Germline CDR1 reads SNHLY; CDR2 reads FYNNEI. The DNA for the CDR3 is TGTGCCAGCGCCCGGACAGAGAACACTGAAGCTTTCTTT. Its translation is CASARTENTEAFF.

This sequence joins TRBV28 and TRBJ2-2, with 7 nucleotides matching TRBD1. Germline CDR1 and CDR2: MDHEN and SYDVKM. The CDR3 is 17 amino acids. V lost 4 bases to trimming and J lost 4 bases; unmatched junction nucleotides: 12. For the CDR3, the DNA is TGTGCCAGCAGTTCAGGGGGTTACCCCCTCCCCACCGGGGAGCTGTTTTTT. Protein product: CASSSGGYPLPTGELFF.

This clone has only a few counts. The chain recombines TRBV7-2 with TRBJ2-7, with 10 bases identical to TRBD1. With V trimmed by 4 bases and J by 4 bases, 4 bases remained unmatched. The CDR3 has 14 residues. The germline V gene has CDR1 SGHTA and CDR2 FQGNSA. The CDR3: CASSSRQGAYEQYF. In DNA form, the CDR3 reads TGTGCCAGCAGCTCCAGACAGGGGGCTTACGAGCAGTACTTC.

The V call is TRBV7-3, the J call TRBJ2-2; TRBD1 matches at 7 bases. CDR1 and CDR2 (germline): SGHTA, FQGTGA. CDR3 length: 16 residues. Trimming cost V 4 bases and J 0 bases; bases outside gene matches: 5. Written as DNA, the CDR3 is TGTGCCAGCAGCTCCTTGACAGGGCCGAACACCGGGGAGCTGTTTTTT. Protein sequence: CASSSLTGPNTGELFF.